This T cell receptor beta chain was recovered during a study of shared clonotypes between healthy human individuals. From germline, CDR1 is SGHTA and CDR2 FQGTGA. V was clipped by 4 bases and J by 5 bases, with 11 bases between them. This CDR3 comprises 13 residues. The method was immunoSEQ multiplex PCR; TCRdb's version includes in-frame clones alone and lacks a portion of them. The profile shows about 1.5 million clones, roughly 98% of them singletons. The TCR was taken from a man aged 25-40 years in good health. Sequenced material: naive CD4+ T cells sorted from blood. Documented subset: CD45RA+ positively selected. The chain has TRBV7-3 and TRBJ2-5; tentatively, D is TRBD1 (6 bases). The CDR3 bases are TGTGCCAGCAGCTCCGGGACACACGAGACCCAGTACTTC. Its translation is CASSSGTHETQYF.